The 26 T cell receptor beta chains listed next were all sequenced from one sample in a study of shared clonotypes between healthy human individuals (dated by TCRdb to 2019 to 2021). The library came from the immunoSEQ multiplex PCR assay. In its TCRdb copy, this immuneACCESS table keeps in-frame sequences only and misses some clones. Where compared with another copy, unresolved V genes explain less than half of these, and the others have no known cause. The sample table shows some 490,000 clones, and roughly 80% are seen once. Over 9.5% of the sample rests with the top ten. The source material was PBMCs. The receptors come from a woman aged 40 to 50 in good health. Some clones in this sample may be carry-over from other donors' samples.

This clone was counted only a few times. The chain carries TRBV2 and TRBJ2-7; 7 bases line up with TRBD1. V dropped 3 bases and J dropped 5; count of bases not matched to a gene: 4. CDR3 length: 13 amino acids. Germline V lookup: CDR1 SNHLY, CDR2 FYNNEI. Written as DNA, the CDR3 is TGTGCCAGCAGTGATGACAGGGCCCACGAGCAGTACTTC. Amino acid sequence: CASSDDRAHEQYF. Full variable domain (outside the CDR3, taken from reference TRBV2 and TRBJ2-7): EPEVTQTPSHQVTQMGQEVILRCVPISNHLYFYWYRQILGQKVEFLVSFYNNEISEKSEIFDDQFSVERPDGSNFTLKIRSTKLEDSAMYFCASSDDRAHEQYFGPGTRLTVT.

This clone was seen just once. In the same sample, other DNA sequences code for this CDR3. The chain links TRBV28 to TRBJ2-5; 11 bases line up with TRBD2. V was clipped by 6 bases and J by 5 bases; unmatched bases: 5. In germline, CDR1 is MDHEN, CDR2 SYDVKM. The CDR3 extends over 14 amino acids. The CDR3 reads CASRPGLAGETQYF. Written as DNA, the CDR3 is TGTGCCAGCAGGCCTGGACTAGCGGGCGAGACCCAGTACTTC.

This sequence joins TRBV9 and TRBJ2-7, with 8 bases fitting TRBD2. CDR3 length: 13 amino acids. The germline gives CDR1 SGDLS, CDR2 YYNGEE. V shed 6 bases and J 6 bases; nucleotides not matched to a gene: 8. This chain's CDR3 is CASTTGGVGEQYF. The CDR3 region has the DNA TGTGCCAGCACCACCGGGGGGGTCGGCGAGCAGTACTTC.

CDR3 sequence (DNA): TGCGCCAGCAGCCCCCAACAGGGGATTGCTTTCTTT. Translating gives CASSPQQGIAFF. The chain is built from TRBV5-1 and TRBJ1-1; 7 bases fit TRBD1. This CDR3 contains 12 residues. V shed 4 bases and J 11 bases; nucleotides not matched to a gene: 8. CDR1 and CDR2 from the germline V gene are SGHRS and YFSETQ.

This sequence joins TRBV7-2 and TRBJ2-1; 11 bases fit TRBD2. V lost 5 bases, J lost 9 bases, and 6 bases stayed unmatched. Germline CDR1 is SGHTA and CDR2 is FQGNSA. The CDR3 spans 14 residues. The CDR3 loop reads CASSMGLAVGEQFF. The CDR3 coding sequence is TGTGCCAGCAGCATGGGACTAGCGGTGGGTGAGCAGTTCTTC.

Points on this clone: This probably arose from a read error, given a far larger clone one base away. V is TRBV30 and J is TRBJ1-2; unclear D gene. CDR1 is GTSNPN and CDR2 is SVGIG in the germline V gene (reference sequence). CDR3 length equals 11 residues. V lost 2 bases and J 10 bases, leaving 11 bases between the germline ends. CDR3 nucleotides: TGTGCCTGGAGTTCTCCCGTGGACTACACCTTC. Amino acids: CAWSSPVDYTF.

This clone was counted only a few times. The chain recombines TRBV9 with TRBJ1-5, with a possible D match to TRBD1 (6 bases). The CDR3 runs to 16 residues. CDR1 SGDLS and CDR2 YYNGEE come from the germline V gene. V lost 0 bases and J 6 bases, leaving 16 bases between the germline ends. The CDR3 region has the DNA TGTGCCAGCAGCGTAGATGCGGGGGGCGAGAGTCAGCCCCAGCATTTT. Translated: CASSVDAGGESQPQHF.

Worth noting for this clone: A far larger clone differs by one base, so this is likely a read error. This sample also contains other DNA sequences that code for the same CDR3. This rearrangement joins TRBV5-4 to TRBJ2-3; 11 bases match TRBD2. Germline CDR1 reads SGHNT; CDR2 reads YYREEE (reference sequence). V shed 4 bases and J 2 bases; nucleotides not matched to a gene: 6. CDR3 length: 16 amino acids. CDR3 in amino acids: CASSLVSGRDTDTQYF. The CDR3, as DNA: TGTGCCAGCAGCCTGGTTAGCGGGAGGGACACAGATACGCAGTATTTT.

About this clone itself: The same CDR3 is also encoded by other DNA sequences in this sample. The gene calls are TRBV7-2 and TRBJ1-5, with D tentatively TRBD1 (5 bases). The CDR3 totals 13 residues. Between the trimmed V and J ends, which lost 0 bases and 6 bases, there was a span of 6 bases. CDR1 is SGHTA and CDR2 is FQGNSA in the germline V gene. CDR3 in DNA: TGTGCCAGCAGCTTAGCAGGGGCTCAGCCCCAGCATTTT. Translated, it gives CASSLAGAQPQHF.

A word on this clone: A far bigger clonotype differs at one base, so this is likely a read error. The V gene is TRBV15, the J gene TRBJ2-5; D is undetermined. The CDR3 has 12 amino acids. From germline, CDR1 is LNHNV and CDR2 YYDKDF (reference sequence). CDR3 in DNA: TGTGCCACCAGCAGAGATCGAGAGACCCAGCACTTC. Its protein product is CATSRDRETQHF.

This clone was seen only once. In DNA form, the CDR3 reads TGTGCCAGTAGTATCCCGGGACTAGCGGGCAATGAGCAGTTCTTC. Protein sequence: CASSIPGLAGNEQFF. This chain uses TRBV19 with TRBJ2-1, with 12 bases matching TRBD2. Trimming took 3 bases from V and 6 from J; bases not matched to a gene: 3. Germline V gene data show CDR1 as LNHDA and CDR2 as SQIVND (reference sequence). The CDR3 spans 15 residues. Drawing the rest from reference TRBV19 and TRBJ2-1, the complete variable domain is DGGITQSPKYLFRKEGQNVTLSCEQNLNHDAMYWYRQDPGQGLRLIYYSQIVNDFQKGDIAEGYSVSREKKESFPLTVTSAQKNPTAFYLCASSIPGLAGNEQFFGPGTRLTVL.

The CDR3, as DNA: TGTGCCAGCAGGCCCGACACAGCTCTCACTGAAGCTTTCTTT. Encoded protein: CASRPDTALTEAFF. The J gene is TRBJ1-1, the V gene TRBV28; D remains ambiguous. Germline assignment: CDR1 MDHEN and CDR2 SYDVKM. The V gene lost 6 bases and the J gene lost 4 bases, with 15 bases spanning the gap. This CDR3 has 14 residues.

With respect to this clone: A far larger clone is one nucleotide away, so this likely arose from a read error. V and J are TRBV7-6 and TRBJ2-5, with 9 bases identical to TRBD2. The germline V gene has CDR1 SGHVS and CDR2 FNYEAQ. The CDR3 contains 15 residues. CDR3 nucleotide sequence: TGTGACAGCAGCTCGACTAGCGGAGGGGCGGAGACCCAGTACTTC. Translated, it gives CDSSSTSGGAETQYF.

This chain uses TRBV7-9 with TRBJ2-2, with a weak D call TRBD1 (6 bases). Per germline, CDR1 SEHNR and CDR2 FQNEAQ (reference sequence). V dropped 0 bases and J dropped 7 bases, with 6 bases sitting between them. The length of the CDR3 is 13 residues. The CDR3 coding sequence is TGTGCCAGCAGCTTAGCGGACAGCGGGGAGCTGTTTTTT. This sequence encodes CASSLADSGELFF. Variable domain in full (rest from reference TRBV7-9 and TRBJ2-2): DTGVSQNPRHKITKRGQNVTFRCDPISEHNRLYWYRQTLGQGPEFLTYFQNEAQLEKSRLLSDRFSAERPKGSFSTLEIQRTEQGDSAMYLCASSLADSGELFFGEGSRLTVL.

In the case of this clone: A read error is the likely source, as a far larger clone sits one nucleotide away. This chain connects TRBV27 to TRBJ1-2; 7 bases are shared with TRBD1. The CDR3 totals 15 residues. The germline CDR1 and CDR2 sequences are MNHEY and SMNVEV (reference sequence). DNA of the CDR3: TGTGCCGGCAGTTTATCGCAGGGGGTGGGCTATGGCTACACCTTC. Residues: CAGSLSQGVGYGYTF.

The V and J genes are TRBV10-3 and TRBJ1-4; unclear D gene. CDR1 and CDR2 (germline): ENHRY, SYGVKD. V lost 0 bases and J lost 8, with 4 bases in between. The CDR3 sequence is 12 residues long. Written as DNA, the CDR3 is TGTGCCATCAGTGAGTCGGGAGAAAAACTGTTTTTT. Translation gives CAISESGEKLFF.

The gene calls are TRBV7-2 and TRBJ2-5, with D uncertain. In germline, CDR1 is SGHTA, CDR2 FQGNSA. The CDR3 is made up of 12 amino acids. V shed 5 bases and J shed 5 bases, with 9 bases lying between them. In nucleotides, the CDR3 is TGTGCCAGCAGCGACGGGTGGGAGACCCAGTACTTC. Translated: CASSDGWETQYF. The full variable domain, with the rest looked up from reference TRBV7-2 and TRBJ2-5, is GAGVSQSPSNKVTEKGKDVELRCDPISGHTALYWYRQSLGQGLEFLIYFQGNSAPDKSGLPSDRFSAERTGGSVSTLTIQRTQQEDSAVYLCASSDGWETQYFGPGTRLLVL.

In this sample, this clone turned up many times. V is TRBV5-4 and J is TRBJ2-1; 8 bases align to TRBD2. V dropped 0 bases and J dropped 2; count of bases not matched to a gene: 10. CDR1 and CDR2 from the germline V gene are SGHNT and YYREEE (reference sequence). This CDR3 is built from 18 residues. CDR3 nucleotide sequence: TGTGCCAGCAGCTTGGGGGCCCGCACGGGAGGGCCCTACAATGAGCAGTTCTTC. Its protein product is CASSLGARTGGPYNEQFF.

The DNA of the CDR3 is TGTGCCATCAGTCGACTAGCGGGAGGTCACAATGAGCAGTTCTTC. As protein: CAISRLAGGHNEQFF. The V gene is TRBV10-3, the J gene TRBJ2-1; 13 nucleotides match TRBD2. CDR3 size: 15 residues. Unmatched junction bases numbered 3, after V lost 5 bases and J lost 5 bases. Germline assignment: CDR1 ENHRY and CDR2 SYGVKD.

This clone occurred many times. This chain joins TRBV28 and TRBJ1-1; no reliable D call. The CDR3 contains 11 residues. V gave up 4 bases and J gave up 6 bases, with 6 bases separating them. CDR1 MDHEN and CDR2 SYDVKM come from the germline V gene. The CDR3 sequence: CASSYAAEAFF. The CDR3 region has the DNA TGTGCCAGCAGTTATGCAGCTGAAGCTTTCTTT.

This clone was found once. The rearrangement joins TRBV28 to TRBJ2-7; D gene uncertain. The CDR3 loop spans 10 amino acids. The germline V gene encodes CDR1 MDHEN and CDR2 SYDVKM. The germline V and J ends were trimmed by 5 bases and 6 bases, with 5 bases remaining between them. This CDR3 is CASSGPEQYF. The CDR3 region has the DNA TGTGCCAGCAGTGGGCCCGAGCAGTACTTC.

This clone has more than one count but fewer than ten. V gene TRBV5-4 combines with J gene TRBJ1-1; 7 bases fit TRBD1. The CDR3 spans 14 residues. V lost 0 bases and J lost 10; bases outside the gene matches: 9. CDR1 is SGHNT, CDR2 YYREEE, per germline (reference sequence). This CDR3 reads CASSLEKGSGGAFF. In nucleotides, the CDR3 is TGTGCCAGCAGCTTGGAGAAGGGGTCAGGGGGAGCTTTCTTT.

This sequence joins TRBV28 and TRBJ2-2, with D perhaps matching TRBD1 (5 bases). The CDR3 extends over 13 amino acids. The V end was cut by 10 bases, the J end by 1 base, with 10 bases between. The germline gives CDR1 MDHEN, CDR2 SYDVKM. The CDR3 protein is CATLDRNTGELFF. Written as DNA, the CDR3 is TGTGCCACGTTAGACAGGAACACCGGGGAGCTGTTTTTT. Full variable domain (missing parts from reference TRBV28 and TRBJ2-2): DVKVTQSSRYLVKRTGEKVFLECVQDMDHENMFWYRQDPGLGLRLIYFSYDVKMKEKGDIPEGYSVSREKKERFSLILESASTNQTSMYLCATLDRNTGELFFGEGSRLTVL.

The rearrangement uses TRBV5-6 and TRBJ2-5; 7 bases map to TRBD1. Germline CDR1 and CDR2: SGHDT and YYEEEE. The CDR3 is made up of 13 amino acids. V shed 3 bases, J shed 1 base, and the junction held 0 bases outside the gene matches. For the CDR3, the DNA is TGTGCCAGCAGCTGGGACAGCCAAGAGACCCAGTACTTC. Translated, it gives CASSWDSQETQYF. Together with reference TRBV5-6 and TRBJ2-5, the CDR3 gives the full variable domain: DAGVTQSPTHLIKTRGQQVTLRCSPKSGHDTVSWYQQALGQGPQFIFQYYEEEERQRGNFPDRFSGHQFPNYSSELNVNALLLGDSALYLCASSWDSQETQYFGPGTRLLVL.

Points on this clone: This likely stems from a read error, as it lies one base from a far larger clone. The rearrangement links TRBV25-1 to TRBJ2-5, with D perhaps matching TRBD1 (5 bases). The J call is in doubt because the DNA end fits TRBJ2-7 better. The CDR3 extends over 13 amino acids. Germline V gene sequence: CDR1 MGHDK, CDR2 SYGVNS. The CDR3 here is CASSRQGIDEQYF. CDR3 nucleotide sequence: TGTGCCAGCAGTAGGCAGGGAATTGACGAGCAGTACTTC.

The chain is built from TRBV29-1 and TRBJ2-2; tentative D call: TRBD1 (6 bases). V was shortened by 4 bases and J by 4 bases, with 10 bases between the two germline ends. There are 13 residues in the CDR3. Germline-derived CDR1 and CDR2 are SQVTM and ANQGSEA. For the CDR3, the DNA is TGCAGCGTTGGAGCGACAGGCACCGGGGAGCTGTTTTTT. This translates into CSVGATGTGELFF.